These 26 T cell receptor beta chains were sequenced from one sample in a study of radiotherapy plus CTLA-4 blockade in lung cancer. Profiled with immunoSEQ multiplex PCR; TCRdb holds only in-frame clones, not every one. The sample lists approximately 75,000 clones, roughly 80% occurring once. The sequencing used peripheral blood, collected from a patient treated with radiotherapy plus ipilimumab. All receptors come from a human donor with non-small cell lung cancer who had a complete response to radiotherapy plus ipilimumab.

The chain employs TRBV29-1 and TRBJ2-7; 7 nucleotides line up with TRBD1. V shed 6 bases and J 12 bases; nucleotides not matched to a gene: 5. Germline V gene data show CDR1 as SQVTM and CDR2 as ANQGSEA. The CDR3 is 9 amino acids. CDR3 sequence (DNA): TGCAGCGTCGACAGGGCTCCGTACTTC. Its translation is CSVDRAPYF.

This clone is labeled as medium-sized. V usage is TRBV11-3 and J usage is TRBJ1-4; D remains ambiguous. V gave up 5 bases and J gave up 8 bases, with 15 bases separating them. The CDR3 contains 14 residues. Germline CDR1 and CDR2: SGHNT and YENEEA. CDR3 in DNA: TGTGCCAGCAGCCCCCGACATGGATGGGAAAAACTGTTTTTT. This sequence encodes CASSPRHGWEKLFF.

The gene calls are TRBV10-3 and TRBJ2-7, with D perhaps matching TRBD1 (5 bases). Germline V CDR1 and CDR2: ENHRY, SYGVKD. There are 15 residues in the CDR3. V gave up 5 bases and J gave up 2 bases, with 16 bases separating them. DNA of the CDR3: TGTGCCATCAGTACCGGAGCGACAGAAGCCTACGAGCAGTACTTC. This codes for CAISTGATEAYEQYF.

V and J are TRBV7-2 and TRBJ2-2; 10 positions match TRBD2. CDR3 size: 18 residues. CDR1 and CDR2 (germline): SGHTA, FQGNSA. V was clipped by 2 bases and J by 5 bases; unmatched bases: 11. The CDR3 DNA is TGTGCCAGCAGCTTACCGGCTAGCGGGAGAAGTCGGACCGGGGAGCTGTTTTTT. This encodes CASSLPASGRSRTGELFF.

The chain links TRBV29-1 to TRBJ1-5; D is ambiguous. Germline V gene data show CDR1 as SQVTM and CDR2 as ANQGSEA. The CDR3 is made up of 13 amino acids. The germline V and J ends were trimmed by 6 bases and 3 bases, with 12 bases remaining between them. The CDR3 spells CSVEGSDNQPQHF. DNA for the CDR3: TGCAGCGTAGAGGGAAGCGACAATCAGCCCCAGCATTTT.

This rearrangement joins TRBV5-6 to TRBJ1-1, with D perhaps TRBD1 (5 bases). Germline-derived CDR1 and CDR2 are SGHDT and YYEEEE. V was shortened by 3 bases and J by 0 bases, with 6 bases between the two germline ends. This CDR3 is 13 amino acids long. CDR3 nucleotides: TGTGCCAGCAGCTCGGACATGAACACTGAAGCTTTCTTT. It encodes CASSSDMNTEAFF.

The chain has TRBV9 and TRBJ1-5, with 7 bases that match TRBD1. The CDR3 covers 15 residues. Trimming cost V 1 base and J 4 bases; bases outside gene matches: 5. Per the germline V gene, CDR1 is SGDLS and CDR2 is YYNGEE. The chain's CDR3 is CASSVTGARNQPQHF. DNA for the CDR3: TGTGCCAGCAGCGTAACAGGGGCCAGAAATCAGCCCCAGCATTTT. The complete variable domain, with remaining parts taken from reference TRBV9 and TRBJ1-5, reads DSGVTQTPKHLITATGQRVTLRCSPRSGDLSVYWYQQSLDQGLQFLIQYYNGEERAKGNILERFSAQQFPDLHSELNLSSLELGDSALYFCASSVTGARNQPQHFGDGTRLSIL.

The V call is TRBV2, the J call TRBJ2-7; the match to TRBD1 covers 8 bases. The CDR3 has 14 amino acids. Looked up from germline, CDR1 is SNHLY and CDR2 is FYNNEI. Trimming cost V 7 bases and J 5 bases; bases outside gene matches: 10. Here the CDR3 reads CASNFMTGANEQYF. CDR3 nucleotides: TGTGCCAGCAACTTCATGACAGGGGCGAACGAGCAGTACTTC.

The chain is built from TRBV30 and TRBJ2-5; D gene uncertain. This CDR3 region has 13 residues. Germline CDR1 is GTSNPN and CDR2 is SVGIG (reference sequence). The V and J ends lost 4 bases and 3 bases respectively, with 12 bases between them. DNA for the CDR3: TGTGCCTGGAATAGGGCAGCGAAAGAGACCCAGTACTTC. Translation: CAWNRAAKETQYF.

The chain combines TRBV28 with TRBJ2-1; 9 bases align to TRBD2. This CDR3 is built from 16 residues. Looked up from germline, CDR1 is MDHEN and CDR2 is SYDVKM. Trimming took 3 bases from V and 5 from J; bases not matched to a gene: 8. The CDR3: CASSFSSGGRHNEQFF. CDR3 sequence (DNA): TGTGCCAGCAGTTTCAGTAGCGGGGGTAGGCACAATGAGCAGTTCTTC.

The V and J genes are TRBV7-2 and TRBJ2-1, with D maybe TRBD2 (6 bases). V was clipped by 5 bases and J by 9 bases, with 17 bases between them. The CDR3 sequence is 14 residues long. The germline gives CDR1 SGHTA, CDR2 FQGNSA. The CDR3 nucleotides are TGTGCCAGCAGCACGCGGGTTCAGGGAGGTGAGCAGTTCTTC. Protein product: CASSTRVQGGEQFF.

The chain employs TRBV5-1 and TRBJ1-4; D is ambiguous. V was shortened by 3 bases and J by 4 bases, with 13 bases between the two germline ends. This CDR3 region has 15 residues. Germline V gene sequence: CDR1 SGHRS, CDR2 YFSETQ. As DNA, the CDR3 is TGCGCCAGCAGCTCATCAGATACCCTTAATGAAAAACTGTTTTTT. It codes for CASSSSDTLNEKLFF. The variable domain in full, completed from reference TRBV5-1 and TRBJ1-4, reads KAGVTQTPRYLIKTRGQQVTLSCSPISGHRSVSWYQQTPGQGLQFLFEYFSETQRNKGNFPGRFSGRQFSNSRSEMNVSTLELGDSALYLCASSSSDTLNEKLFFGSGTQLSVL.

This clone was detected only a few times. This chain links TRBV10-3 with TRBJ2-3; 8 bases match TRBD2. Germline lookup yields CDR1 ENHRY and CDR2 SYGVKD. V was clipped by 6 bases and J by 3 bases; unmatched bases: 8. The CDR3 has 15 residues. CDR3 sequence reads: CAIRLSGGSTDTQYF. The CDR3 DNA follows: TGTGCCATCAGACTCAGCGGGGGCAGTACAGATACGCAGTATTTT.

The J gene is TRBJ2-3, the V gene TRBV5-1, with 8 positions matching TRBD2. Germline V gives CDR1 SGHRS, CDR2 YFSETQ. V was pared by 4 bases and J by 4 bases, with 5 bases of the junction left unmatched. The CDR3 extends over 14 amino acids. Written as DNA, the CDR3 is TGCGCCAGCAGCCCCAGCGGGAGTGCAGATACGCAGTATTTT. Protein sequence: CASSPSGSADTQYF.

J is TRBJ2-1 and V is TRBV29-1; the D is unclear. The CDR3 contains 13 residues. Looked up from germline, CDR1 is SQVTM and CDR2 is ANQGSEA. With 1 base removed from V and 8 bases from J, the gap between germline ends came to 12 bases. The DNA for the CDR3 is TGCAGCGTTGAAGGTGTAGTGCCGGATGAGCAGTTCTTC. It is translated as CSVEGVVPDEQFF.

The J gene is TRBJ1-2, the V gene TRBV5-4, with TRBD1 matching 9 bases. This CDR3 is built from 15 residues. Losses at the gene ends were 4 bases for V and 4 bases for J; bases not matched to a gene: 8. CDR1 SGHNT and CDR2 YYREEE come from the germline V gene (reference sequence). In DNA form, the CDR3 reads TGTGCCAGCAGCCGAGGGGACAGGGCAGGCTATGGCTACACCTTC. Its protein is CASSRGDRAGYGYTF.

This rearrangement joins TRBV11-3 to TRBJ2-5; 9 nucleotides match TRBD1. The CDR3 has 15 amino acids. Germline-derived CDR1 and CDR2 are SGHNT and YENEEA. V lost 5 bases and J lost 0; bases outside the gene matches: 4. Here the CDR3 reads CASSIDRGYQETQYF. CDR3 nucleotide sequence: TGTGCCAGCAGCATCGACAGGGGGTACCAAGAGACCCAGTACTTC.

The chain carries TRBV19 and TRBJ1-4; no clear D. This CDR3 region has 10 residues. Per the germline V gene, CDR1 is LNHDA and CDR2 is SQIVND (reference sequence). V dropped 10 bases and J dropped 4 bases, with 4 bases sitting between them. The CDR3 DNA follows: TGTGCCACTTATAATGAAAAACTGTTTTTT. It specifies CATYNEKLFF. Full variable domain (remainder filled in from reference TRBV19 and TRBJ1-4): DGGITQSPKYLFRKEGQNVTLSCEQNLNHDAMYWYRQDPGQGLRLIYYSQIVNDFQKGDIAEGYSVSREKKESFPLTVTSAQKNPTAFYLCATYNEKLFFGSGTQLSVL.

The rearrangement uses TRBV6-1 and TRBJ2-2; 12 bases line up with TRBD1. The CDR3 is made up of 18 amino acids. Germline lookup yields CDR1 MNHNS and CDR2 SASEGT. The V segment lost 4 bases and the J segment 7 bases; nucleotides outside the gene matches: 13. CDR3 sequence (DNA): TGTGCCAGCAGTGGCGGGACAGGGGGCGCGTCTTTAGTCGGGGAGCTGTTTTTT. Its protein is CASSGGTGGASLVGELFF.

The rearrangement uses TRBV30 and TRBJ2-2; D is perhaps TRBD1 (7 bases). V lost 3 bases and J lost 0, with 17 bases in between. Per the germline V gene, CDR1 is GTSNPN and CDR2 is SVGIG (reference sequence). The CDR3 is 17 amino acids. The CDR3 sequence: CAWRGGQTKANTGELFF. CDR3 in DNA: TGTGCCTGGAGGGGGGGACAGACGAAAGCGAACACCGGGGAGCTGTTTTTT. Variable domain in full (rest from reference TRBV30 and TRBJ2-2): SQTIHQWPATLVQPVGSPLSLECTVEGTSNPNLYWYRQAAGRGLQLLFYSVGIGQISSEVPQNLSASRPQDRQFILSSKKLLLSDSGFYLCAWRGGQTKANTGELFFGEGSRLTVL.

V is TRBV18 and J is TRBJ1-1, with 11 bases identical to TRBD1. The CDR3 has 14 residues. The V and J ends lost 6 bases and 8 bases, in that order; junction bases with no gene match: 8. Germline V lookup: CDR1 KGHSH, CDR2 LQKENI. The CDR3 here is CASSRTGGFAEAFF. The CDR3 nucleotides read TGTGCCAGCTCTCGGACAGGGGGCTTCGCCGAAGCTTTCTTT.

V is TRBV19 and J is TRBJ1-2; weak D call: TRBD1 (6 bases). The CDR3 totals 15 residues. CDR1 is LNHDA and CDR2 is SQIVND in the germline V gene (reference sequence). V lost 5 bases to trimming and J lost 4 bases, with 17 bases between them. This CDR3 is CASSSPKQGLYGYTF. The CDR3 DNA sequence: TGTGCCAGTAGTTCCCCCAAACAGGGTCTCTATGGCTACACCTTC.

This clone was counted a few times. This chain joins TRBV7-9 and TRBJ2-3; TRBD2 matches at 7 bases. Looked up from germline, CDR1 is SEHNR and CDR2 is FQNEAQ (reference sequence). The CDR3 covers 19 residues. J was trimmed by 2 bases and V by 2 bases; bases with no gene match: 16. The CDR3 nucleotides are TGTGCCAGCAGCTTATACGGCCCCGACTCCGGGACTAACACAGATACGCAGTATTTT. Protein sequence: CASSLYGPDSGTNTDTQYF.

DNA of the CDR3: TGTGCCAGCAGCCATCCGGGATATTTCGCGGGAGAGTCCTACAATGAGCAGTTCTTC. Translated: CASSHPGYFAGESYNEQFF. The chain joins TRBV5-4 to TRBJ2-1, with 7 bases identical to TRBD2. CDR3 length equals 19 residues. V shed 4 bases, J shed 1 base, and the junction held 17 bases outside the gene matches. Per the germline V gene, CDR1 is SGHNT and CDR2 is YYREEE (reference sequence). Together with reference TRBV5-4 and TRBJ2-1, the CDR3 gives the full variable domain: ETGVTQSPTHLIKTRGQQVTLRCSSQSGHNTVSWYQQALGQGPQFIFQYYREEENGRGNFPPRFSGLQFPNYSSELNVNALELDDSALYLCASSHPGYFAGESYNEQFFGPGTRLTVL.

The chain has TRBV5-1 and TRBJ1-4; D perhaps matches TRBD1 (5 bases). Germline CDR1 is SGHRS and CDR2 is YFSETQ. The CDR3 is 17 residues long. V was cut by 0 bases and J by 4 bases, with 16 bases left in between. In DNA form, the CDR3 reads TGCGCCAGCAGCTTGGGCCTAGGAGGGGCGGATAATGAAAAACTGTTTTTT. It translates to CASSLGLGGADNEKLFF. The variable domain in full, with the rest retrieved from reference TRBV5-1 and TRBJ1-4, is KAGVTQTPRYLIKTRGQQVTLSCSPISGHRSVSWYQQTPGQGLQFLFEYFSETQRNKGNFPGRFSGRQFSNSRSEMNVSTLELGDSALYLCASSLGLGGADNEKLFFGSGTQLSVL.

This clone was counted once. This chain joins TRBV5-1 and TRBJ2-5; 9 bases fit TRBD1. This CDR3 has 16 amino acids. V lost 3 bases to trimming and J lost 5 bases; unmatched junction nucleotides: 11. Germline V gene sequence: CDR1 SGHRS, CDR2 YFSETQ. In DNA, the CDR3 is TGCGCCAGCAGCTCGACCGGGACAGGGACGGAGGAGACCCAGTACTTC. Translating gives CASSSTGTGTEETQYF.